A selection of T cell receptor beta chains follows, all from one sample in a study of tumor-infiltrating lymphocytes in primary liver carcinoma. TCRdb redid the calling of the multiplex PCR reads with MiXCR, one entry per CDR3 protein. This sample has 100,000 or so distinct CDR3 sequences, with about two thirds found just once. The sample comprised liver tumor tissue from sampling region 2. The receptors were gathered from a woman aged 55-75 years with primary liver carcinoma and hepatitis B virus infection. Each CDR3 is given with its conserved first and last residue. Each record gives: clone size, V gene, J gene, D gene, CDR3 protein, CDR3 DNA. D genes are given only for firm matches. The size of a clone is reported for some rows only, either as once, few or many, or as a class for expanded clones.

size: -
V: TRBV12-3/TRBV12-4
J: TRBJ1-5
D: -
CDR3: CASISGVAQPQHF
DNA: TGTGCCAGCATTAGCGGGGTGGCTCAGCCCCAGCATTTT

size: -
V: TRBV7-8
J: TRBJ2-2
D: -
CDR3: CASSSSAGTNTGELFF
DNA: TGTGCCAGCAGCTCATCAGCGGGCACGAACACCGGGGAGCTGTTTTTT

size: -
V: TRBV12-5
J: TRBJ2-3
D: -
CDR3: CASGSTSGVTTDTQYF
DNA: TGTGCTAGTGGTTCCACCAGCGGAGTTACCACAGATACGCAGTATTTT

size: -
V: TRBV6-1
J: TRBJ2-7
D: -
CDR3: CASSEALEEYEQYF
DNA: TGTGCCAGCAGTGAAGCTCTCGAGGAGTACGAGCAGTATTTC

size: many
V: TRBV5-1
J: TRBJ2-5
D: -
CDR3: CASSLEETQYF
DNA: TGCGCCAGCAGCTTGGAAGAGACCCAGTACTTC

size: -
V: TRBV14
J: TRBJ2-1
D: TRBD2
CDR3: CGSSRGGSGKSYNEQFF
DNA: TGTGGCAGCAGCCGAGGGGGTAGCGGGAAATCCTACAATGAGCAGTTCTTC

size: -
V: TRBV5-1
J: TRBJ2-5
D: -
CDR3: CASSPNKETQYF
DNA: TGCGCCAGCAGCCCCAACAAAGAGACCCAGTACTTC

size: once
V: TRBV19
J: TRBJ2-2
D: TRBD1
CDR3: CASSTRQGGTGELLF
DNA: TGTGCCAGTAGTACCCGACAGGGTGGCACCGGGGAGCTGTTATTT

size: many
V: TRBV29-1
J: TRBJ2-1
D: TRBD2
CDR3: CSVEFSGGVYNEQFF
DNA: TGCAGCGTTGAATTCTCGGGAGGTGTCTACAATGAGCAGTTCTTC

size: -
V: TRBV6-5
J: TRBJ2-3
D: TRBD2
CDR3: CVSSRLAPSGGTDTRYF
DNA: TGTGTCAGCAGCCGACTAGCGCCGAGTGGGGGCACAGATACGCGGTATTTT

size: many
V: TRBV5-4
J: TRBJ2-7
D: -
CDR3: CASSGNRDNSYEQYF
DNA: TGTGCCAGCAGCGGGAACCGGGACAATTCCTACGAGCAGTACTTC

size: -
V: TRBV29-1
J: TRBJ1-2
D: TRBD1
CDR3: CSVARGTGARCYTF
DNA: TGCAGCGTTGCGCGGGGGACAGGCGCTCGCTGCTACACCTTC

size: -
V: TRBV10-3
J: TRBJ1-2
D: -
CDR3: CAISTKAGYGYTF
DNA: TGTGCCATCAGTACAAAGGCCGGCTATGGCTACACCTTC

size: few
V: TRBV18
J: TRBJ1-1
D: -
CDR3: CASSPPSRGSNTEAFF
DNA: TGTGCCAGCTCACCACCGTCTCGGGGATCGAACACTGAAGCTTTCTTT

size: -
V: TRBV10-1
J: TRBJ2-1
D: -
CDR3: CASNGPGPGEQFF
DNA: TGCGCTAGCAACGGTCCGGGTCCGGGGGAGCAGTTCTTC

size: -
V: TRBV20-1
J: TRBJ1-1
D: -
CDR3: CSASGGLGMNTEAFF
DNA: TGCAGTGCTAGTGGGGGCCTAGGGATGAACACTGAAGCTTTCTTT

size: -
V: TRBV11-2
J: TRBJ2-3
D: TRBD2
CDR3: CASSLGVAGPVTDTQYF
DNA: TGTGCCAGCAGTCTGGGAGTAGCGGGGCCTGTCACAGATACGCAGTATTTT

size: -
V: TRBV7-9
J: TRBJ2-5
D: -
CDR3: CASSSHNGGETQYF
DNA: TGTGCCAGCAGCTCACATAATGGAGGGGAGACCCAGTACTTC

size: -
V: TRBV29-1
J: TRBJ2-7
D: -
CDR3: CSVQRGITYEQYF
DNA: TGCAGCGTTCAGAGAGGAATTACTTACGAGCAGTACTTC

size: medium-sized
V: TRBV11-2
J: TRBJ2-2
D: -
CDR3: CASSLRGTAGELFF
DNA: TGTGCCAGCAGCTTGAGGGGAACGGCCGGGGAGCTGTTTTTT

size: -
V: TRBV29-1
J: TRBJ1-2
D: -
CDR3: CSVELGDGYGYAF
DNA: TGCAGCGTTGAGCTGGGCGATGGCTATGGCTACGCCTTC

size: many
V: TRBV13
J: TRBJ2-7
D: -
CDR3: CASSLDRSENREQYF
DNA: TGTGCCAGCAGCTTAGATCGTAGCGAGAATCGCGAGCAGTACTTC

size: once
V: TRBV4-1
J: TRBJ1-4
D: -
CDR3: CASSQLTGSSEKLFF
DNA: TGCGCCAGCAGCCAGTTGACAGGTTCGAGTGAAAAACTGTTTTTT

size: few
V: TRBV29-1
J: TRBJ2-7
D: -
CDR3: CSVEVGQVPGEQYF
DNA: TGCAGCGTTGAAGTAGGGCAGGTCCCAGGCGAGCAGTACTTC

size: many
V: TRBV5-1
J: TRBJ2-7
D: -
CDR3: CASSLLQGPSYEQYF
DNA: TGCGCCAGCAGCTTACTACAGGGTCCCTCCTACGAGCAGTACTTC

size: -
V: TRBV11-3
J: TRBJ2-3
D: TRBD1
CDR3: CASGHRTGADTQYF
DNA: TGTGCCAGCGGTCATCGGACAGGCGCAGATACGCAGTATTTT

size: -
V: TRBV10-2
J: TRBJ1-1
D: TRBD1
CDR3: CASSTIGGTGAFF
DNA: TGCGCCAGCAGTACCATAGGGGGCACTGGAGCTTTCTTT

size: -
V: TRBV29-1
J: TRBJ1-2
D: -
CDR3: CSVGQGDGYGYIF
DNA: TGCAGCGTTGGGCAGGGCGATGGCTATGGCTACATCTTC

size: -
V: TRBV5-6
J: TRBJ2-1
D: -
CDR3: CASQDRGNSYSEQFF
DNA: TGTGCCAGCCAAGACCGGGGGAACTCTTACAGTGAGCAGTTCTTC

size: -
V: TRBV12-3/TRBV12-4
J: TRBJ1-2
D: -
CDR3: CASNPGRGLHGYTF
DNA: TGTGCCAGCAACCCAGGTCGGGGTCTTCATGGCTACACGTTC

size: many
V: TRBV6-2/TRBV6-3
J: TRBJ2-7
D: -
CDR3: CASSLEYEQYF
DNA: TGTGCCAGCAGTTTGGAGTACGAGCAGTACTTC

size: many
V: TRBV6-2/TRBV6-3
J: TRBJ1-5
D: -
CDR3: CASTRPPGSNQPQHF
DNA: TGTGCCAGCACCAGGCCGCCTGGGAGCAATCAGCCCCAGCATTTT

size: many
V: TRBV7-8
J: TRBJ2-3
D: TRBD2
CDR3: CASSLLGLPSTDTQYF
DNA: TGTGCCAGCAGCCTCCTGGGACTACCTAGCACAGATACGCAGTATTTT

size: many
V: TRBV5-6
J: TRBJ1-5
D: -
CDR3: CASSAGPGNSNQPQHF
DNA: TGTGCCAGCAGCGCTGGACCCGGGAATAGCAATCAGCCCCAGCATTTT

size: few
V: TRBV7-2
J: TRBJ2-1
D: TRBD2
CDR3: CASSLNLAGYNEQFF
DNA: TGTGCCAGCAGCTTAAACCTAGCGGGATACAATGAGCAGTTCTTC